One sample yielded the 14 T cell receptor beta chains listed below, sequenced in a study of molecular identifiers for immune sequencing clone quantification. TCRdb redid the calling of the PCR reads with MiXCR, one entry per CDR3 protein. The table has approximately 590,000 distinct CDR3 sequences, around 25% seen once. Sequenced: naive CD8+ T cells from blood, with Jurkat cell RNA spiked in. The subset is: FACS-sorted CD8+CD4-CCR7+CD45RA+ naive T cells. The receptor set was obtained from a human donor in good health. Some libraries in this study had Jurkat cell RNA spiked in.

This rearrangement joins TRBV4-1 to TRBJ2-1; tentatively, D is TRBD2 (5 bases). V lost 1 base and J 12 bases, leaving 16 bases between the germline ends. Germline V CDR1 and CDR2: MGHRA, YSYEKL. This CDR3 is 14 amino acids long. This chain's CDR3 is CASSQVSDSVVQFF. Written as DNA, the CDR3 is TGCGCCAGCAGCCAAGTGTCGGACTCCGTGGTGCAGTTCTTC.

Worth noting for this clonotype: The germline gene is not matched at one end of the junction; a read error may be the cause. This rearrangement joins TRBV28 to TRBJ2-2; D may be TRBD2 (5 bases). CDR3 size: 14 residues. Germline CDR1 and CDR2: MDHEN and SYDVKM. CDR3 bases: TGTGCCAGCAGCTTTTACCGGGTCACCGGGGAGCTGTCTTTT. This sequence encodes CASSFYRVTGELSF.

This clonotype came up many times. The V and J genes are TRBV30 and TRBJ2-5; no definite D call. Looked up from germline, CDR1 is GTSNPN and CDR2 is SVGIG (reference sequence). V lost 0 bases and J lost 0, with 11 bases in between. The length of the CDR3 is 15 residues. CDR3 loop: CAWSVLPTNQETQYF. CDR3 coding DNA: TGTGCCTGGAGTGTACTCCCGACAAACCAAGAGACCCAGTACTTC.

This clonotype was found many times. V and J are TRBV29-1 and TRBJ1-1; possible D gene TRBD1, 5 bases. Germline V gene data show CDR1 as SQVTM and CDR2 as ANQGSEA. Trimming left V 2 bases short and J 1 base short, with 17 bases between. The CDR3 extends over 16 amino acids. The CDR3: CSVETPPSGTNTEAFF. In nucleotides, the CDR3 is TGCAGCGTTGAAACTCCGCCCTCCGGGACGAACACTGAAGCTTTCTTT.

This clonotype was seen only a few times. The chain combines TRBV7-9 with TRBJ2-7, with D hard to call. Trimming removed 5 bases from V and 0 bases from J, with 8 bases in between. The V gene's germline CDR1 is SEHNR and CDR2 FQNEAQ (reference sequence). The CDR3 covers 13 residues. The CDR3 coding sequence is TGTGCCAGCAGCGCTCGGAGCTCCTACGAGCAGTACTTC. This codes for CASSARSSYEQYF.

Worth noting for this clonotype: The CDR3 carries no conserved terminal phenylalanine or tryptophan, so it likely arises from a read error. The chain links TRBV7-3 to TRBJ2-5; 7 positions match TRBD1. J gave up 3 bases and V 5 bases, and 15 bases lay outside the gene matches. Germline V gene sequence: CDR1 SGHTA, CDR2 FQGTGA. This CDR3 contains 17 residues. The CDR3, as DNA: TGTGCCAGCAGCCAAGTGGGGCTCACAGGGGTAGAAGAGACCCAGTACTCC. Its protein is CASSQVGLTGVEETQYS.

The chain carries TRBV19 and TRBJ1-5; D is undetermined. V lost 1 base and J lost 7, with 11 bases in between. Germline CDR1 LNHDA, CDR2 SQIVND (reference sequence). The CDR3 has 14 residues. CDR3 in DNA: TGTGCCAGTAGTATAGTGGCAGGAGGGCAGCCCCAGCATTTT. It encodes CASSIVAGGQPQHF.

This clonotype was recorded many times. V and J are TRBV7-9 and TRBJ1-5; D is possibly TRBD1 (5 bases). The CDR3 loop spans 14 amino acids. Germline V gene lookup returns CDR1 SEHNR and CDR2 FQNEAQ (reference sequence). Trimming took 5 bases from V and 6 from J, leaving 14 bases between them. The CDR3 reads CASSLTEGIQPQHF. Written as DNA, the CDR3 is TGTGCCAGCAGCCTGACAGAGGGGATTCAGCCCCAGCATTTT.

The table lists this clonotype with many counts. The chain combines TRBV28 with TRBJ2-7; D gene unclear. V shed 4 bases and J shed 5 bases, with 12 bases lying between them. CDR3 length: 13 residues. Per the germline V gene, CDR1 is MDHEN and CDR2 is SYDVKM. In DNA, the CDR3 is TGTGCCAGCAGTTCAGAGGCCAAGGACGAGCAGTACTTC. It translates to CASSSEAKDEQYF.

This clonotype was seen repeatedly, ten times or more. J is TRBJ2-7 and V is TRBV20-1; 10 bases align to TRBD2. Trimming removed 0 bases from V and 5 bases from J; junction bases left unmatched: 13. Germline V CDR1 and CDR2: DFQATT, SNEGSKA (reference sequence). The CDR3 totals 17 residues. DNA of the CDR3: TGCAGTGCTAGAGATGAAGCGGGGGGGACCGACTTTAACGAGCAGTACTTC. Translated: CSARDEAGGTDFNEQYF.

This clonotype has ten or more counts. The chain's CDR3 is CAWSDTGELFF. Here the CDR3 DNA reads TGTGCCTGGAGTGACACCGGGGAGCTGTTTTTT. The rearrangement uses TRBV30 and TRBJ2-2; D is ambiguous. The CDR3 is 11 residues long. V was clipped by 1 base and J by 3 bases, with 0 bases between them. Germline lookup yields CDR1 GTSNPN and CDR2 SVGIG (reference sequence).

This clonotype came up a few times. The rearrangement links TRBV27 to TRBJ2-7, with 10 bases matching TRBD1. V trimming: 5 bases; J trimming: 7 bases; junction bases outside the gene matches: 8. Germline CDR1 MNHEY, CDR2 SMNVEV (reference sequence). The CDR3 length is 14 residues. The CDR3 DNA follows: TGTGCCAGCAGTCCCTCGGGACAGGGGATGGAGCAGTACTTC. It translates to CASSPSGQGMEQYF.

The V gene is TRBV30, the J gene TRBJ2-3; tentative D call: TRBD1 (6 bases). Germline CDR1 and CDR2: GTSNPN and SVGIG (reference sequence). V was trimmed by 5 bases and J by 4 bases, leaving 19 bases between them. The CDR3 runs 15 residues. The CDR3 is CAWDSSGVLSDTQYF. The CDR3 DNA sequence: TGTGCCTGGGACTCTTCAGGGGTGCTCTCAGATACGCAGTATTTT.

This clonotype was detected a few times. CDR3 nucleotides: TGTGCCAGCAGCCAAGTGGGGCCTAGCAGGGGGGTCACAGATACGCAGTATTTT. It encodes CASSQVGPSRGVTDTQYF. The J gene is TRBJ2-3, the V gene TRBV3-1, with D maybe TRBD1 (7 bases). The germline V gene has CDR1 LGHDT and CDR2 YNNKEL (reference sequence). CDR3 length equals 18 residues. V lost 1 base and J lost 2, with 19 bases in between.